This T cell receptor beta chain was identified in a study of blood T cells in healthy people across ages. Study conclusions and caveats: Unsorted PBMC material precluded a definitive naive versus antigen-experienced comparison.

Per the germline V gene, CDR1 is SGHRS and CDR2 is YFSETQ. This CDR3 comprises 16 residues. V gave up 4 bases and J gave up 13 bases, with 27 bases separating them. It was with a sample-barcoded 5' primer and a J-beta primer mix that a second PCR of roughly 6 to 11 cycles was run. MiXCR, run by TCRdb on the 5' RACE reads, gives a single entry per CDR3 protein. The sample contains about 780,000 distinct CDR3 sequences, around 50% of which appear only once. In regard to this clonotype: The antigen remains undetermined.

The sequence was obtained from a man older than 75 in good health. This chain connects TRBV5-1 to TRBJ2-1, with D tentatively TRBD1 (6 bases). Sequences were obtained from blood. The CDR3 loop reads CASSPGQLQAAETQFF. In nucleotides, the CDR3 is TGCGCCAGCAGCCCGGGACAACTCCAGGCGGCAGAGACCCAGTTCTTC.